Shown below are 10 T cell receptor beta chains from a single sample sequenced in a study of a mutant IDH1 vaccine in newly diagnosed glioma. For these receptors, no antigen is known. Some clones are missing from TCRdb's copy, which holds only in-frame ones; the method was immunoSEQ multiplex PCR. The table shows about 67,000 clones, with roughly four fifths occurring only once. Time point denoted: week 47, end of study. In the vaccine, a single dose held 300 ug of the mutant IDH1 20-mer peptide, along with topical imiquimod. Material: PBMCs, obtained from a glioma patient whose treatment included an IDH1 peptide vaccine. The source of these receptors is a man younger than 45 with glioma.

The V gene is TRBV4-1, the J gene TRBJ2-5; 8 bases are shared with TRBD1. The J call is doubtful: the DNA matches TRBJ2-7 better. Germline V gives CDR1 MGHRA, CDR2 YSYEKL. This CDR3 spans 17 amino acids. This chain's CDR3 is CASSQVVWTGNSYEQYF. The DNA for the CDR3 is TGCGCCAGCAGCCAAGTCGTCTGGACAGGGAATTCCTACGAGCAGTACTTC.

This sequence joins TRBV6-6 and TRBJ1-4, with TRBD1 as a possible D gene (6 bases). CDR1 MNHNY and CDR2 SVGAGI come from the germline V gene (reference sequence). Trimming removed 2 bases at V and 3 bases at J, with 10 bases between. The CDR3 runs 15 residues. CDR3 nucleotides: TGTGCCAGCAGTTACAACAGGGTTTCTAATGAAAAACTGTTTTTT. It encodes CASSYNRVSNEKLFF.

In DNA form, the CDR3 reads TGTGCCAGCTCACGCGGAATGCAGGGGAATGAAAAACTGTTTTTT. This codes for CASSRGMQGNEKLFF. V is TRBV18 and J is TRBJ1-4; perhaps TRBD1 as D (6 bases). CDR1 and CDR2 from the germline V gene are KGHSH and LQKENI. The CDR3 has 15 amino acids. The V end lost 4 bases, the J end lost 5 bases, and 14 bases lay between the germline ends.

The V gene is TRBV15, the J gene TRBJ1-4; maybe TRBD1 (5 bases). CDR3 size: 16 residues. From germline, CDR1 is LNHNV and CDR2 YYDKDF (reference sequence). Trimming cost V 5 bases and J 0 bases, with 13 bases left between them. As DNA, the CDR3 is TGTGCCACCAGCCCCCGGGGACCCGCAACTAATGAAAAACTGTTTTTT. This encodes CATSPRGPATNEKLFF. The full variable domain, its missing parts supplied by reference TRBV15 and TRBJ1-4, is DAMVIQNPRYQVTQFGKPVTLSCSQTLNHNVMYWYQQKSSQAPKLLFHYYDKDFNNEADTPDNFQSRRPNTSFCFLDIRSPGLGDTAMYLCATSPRGPATNEKLFFGSGTQLSVL.

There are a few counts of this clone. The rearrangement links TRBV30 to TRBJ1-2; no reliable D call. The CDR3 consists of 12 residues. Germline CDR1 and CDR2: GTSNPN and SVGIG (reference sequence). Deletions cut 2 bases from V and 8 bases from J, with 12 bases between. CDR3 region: CAWSTIPWGYTF. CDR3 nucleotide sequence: TGTGCCTGGAGTACGATACCCTGGGGCTACACCTTC.

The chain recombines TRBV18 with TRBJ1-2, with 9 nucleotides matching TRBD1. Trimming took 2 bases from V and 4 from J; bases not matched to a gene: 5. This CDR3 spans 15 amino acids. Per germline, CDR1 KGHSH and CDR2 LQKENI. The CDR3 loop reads CASSPGQGTGYGYTF. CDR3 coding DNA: TGTGCCAGCTCACCAGGACAGGGGACGGGCTATGGCTACACCTTC.

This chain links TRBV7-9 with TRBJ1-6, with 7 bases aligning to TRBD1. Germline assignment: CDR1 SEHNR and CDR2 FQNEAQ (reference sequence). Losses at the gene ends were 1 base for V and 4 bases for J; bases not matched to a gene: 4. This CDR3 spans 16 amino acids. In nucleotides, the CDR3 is TGTGCCAGCAGCTTAGACGGGACAGTTTATAATTCACCCCTCCACTTT. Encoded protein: CASSLDGTVYNSPLHF.

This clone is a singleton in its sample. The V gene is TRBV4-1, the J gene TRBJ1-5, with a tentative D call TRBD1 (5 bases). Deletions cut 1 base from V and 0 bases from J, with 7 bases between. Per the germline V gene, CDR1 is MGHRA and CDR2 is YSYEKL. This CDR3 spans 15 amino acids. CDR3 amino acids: CASSQGTTSNQPQHF. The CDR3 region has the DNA TGCGCCAGCAGCCAAGGGACAACTAGCAATCAGCCCCAGCATTTT.

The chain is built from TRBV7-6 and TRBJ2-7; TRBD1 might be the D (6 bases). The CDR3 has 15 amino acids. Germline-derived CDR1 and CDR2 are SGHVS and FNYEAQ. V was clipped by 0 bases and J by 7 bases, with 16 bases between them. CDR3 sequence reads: CASSLAQQGLGEQYF. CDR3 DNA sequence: TGTGCCAGCAGCTTAGCGCAACAGGGTTTGGGTGAGCAGTACTTC.

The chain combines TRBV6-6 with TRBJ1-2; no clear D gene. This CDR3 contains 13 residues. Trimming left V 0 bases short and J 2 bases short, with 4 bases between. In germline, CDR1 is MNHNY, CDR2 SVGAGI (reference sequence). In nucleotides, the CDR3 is TGTGCCAGCAGTTACTCGGAGAACTATGGCTACACCTTC. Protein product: CASSYSENYGYTF.